These T cell receptor beta chains were read from a single sample in a study of blood T cell repertoires in COVID-19. The repertoire was sequenced with immunoSEQ multiplex PCR; TCRdb's copy has only in-frame clones and lacks some. Here the sample spans some 120,000 clones, about 89% being singletons. Sequencing was performed on peripheral blood. Receptors were obtained from a human donor with acute or convalescent COVID-19. The donor label of this sample is uncertain. Each CDR3 is given with its conserved first and last residue. Fields, in order: J gene, D gene, V gene, CDR3 protein. A D gene is named only where the DNA matches it firmly.

j_call: TRBJ2-2
d_call: TRBD1
v_call: TRBV19
cdr3_aa: CASSTSPGRGPTGELFF

j_call: TRBJ2-2
d_call: TRBD2
v_call: TRBV6-1
cdr3_aa: CASSEYGRTGELFF

j_call: TRBJ1-5
d_call: NA
v_call: TRBV28
cdr3_aa: CASSPISPSGVPQHF

j_call: TRBJ2-3
d_call: TRBD2
v_call: TRBV19
cdr3_aa: CASSKRTPSGRRDTQYF

j_call: TRBJ1-5
d_call: NA
v_call: TRBV2
cdr3_aa: CASSVLNQPQHF

j_call: TRBJ2-3
d_call: TRBD2
v_call: TRBV19
cdr3_aa: CASSARTSGRVDTQYF

j_call: TRBJ2-1
d_call: TRBD2
v_call: TRBV28
cdr3_aa: CASREAGARNEQFF

j_call: TRBJ2-1
d_call: TRBD1
v_call: TRBV11-2
cdr3_aa: CASSKDRGVQFF

j_call: TRBJ2-5
d_call: NA
v_call: TRBV5-1
cdr3_aa: CASSPGGRETQYF

j_call: TRBJ2-2
d_call: TRBD2
v_call: TRBV24-1
cdr3_aa: CATSDLGTSGHTGELFF

j_call: TRBJ2-5
d_call: NA
v_call: TRBV6-1
cdr3_aa: CASSVRRKGGHSETQYF

j_call: TRBJ2-1
d_call: TRBD1
v_call: TRBV25-1
cdr3_aa: CASSQGDNEQFF

j_call: TRBJ2-7
d_call: NA
v_call: TRBV19
cdr3_aa: CASSPSQWSSYEQYF

j_call: TRBJ1-1
d_call: TRBD1
v_call: TRBV5-1
cdr3_aa: CASSVGTAWMNTEAFF

j_call: TRBJ1-1
d_call: NA
v_call: TRBV30
cdr3_aa: CAWRRRVENTEAFF

j_call: TRBJ1-4
d_call: TRBD1
v_call: TRBV7-2
cdr3_aa: CASSLAQGVNEKLFF

j_call: TRBJ1-2
d_call: TRBD1
v_call: TRBV5-1
cdr3_aa: CASSPDRPRDYGYTF

j_call: TRBJ2-7
d_call: TRBD1
v_call: TRBV7-2
cdr3_aa: CASSSDRGFGYEQYF

j_call: TRBJ2-5
d_call: TRBD1
v_call: TRBV19
cdr3_aa: CASSTDRGGVSRQETQYF

j_call: TRBJ1-5
d_call: NA
v_call: TRBV6-6
cdr3_aa: CASSPTLTKGDQPQHF

j_call: TRBJ2-6
d_call: TRBD1
v_call: TRBV4-2
cdr3_aa: CASSQVAGGSLSGANVLTF

j_call: TRBJ2-5
d_call: TRBD2
v_call: TRBV5-4
cdr3_aa: CASSSQRGQETQYF

j_call: TRBJ2-5
d_call: TRBD2
v_call: TRBV11-2
cdr3_aa: CASSSLAGSQETQYF

j_call: TRBJ1-4
d_call: NA
v_call: TRBV10-3
cdr3_aa: CAIQGTGEKLFF

j_call: TRBJ1-2
d_call: NA
v_call: TRBV28
cdr3_aa: CASSSGTNYGYTF

j_call: TRBJ1-4
d_call: NA
v_call: TRBV5-1
cdr3_aa: CASSEQTVGNEKLFF

j_call: TRBJ1-3
d_call: TRBD1
v_call: TRBV12-3/TRBV12-4
cdr3_aa: CASSPHAGQGGYF

j_call: TRBJ2-1
d_call: TRBD2
v_call: TRBV4-3
cdr3_aa: CASSQDERGPLPQFF

j_call: TRBJ2-1
d_call: TRBD1
v_call: TRBV19
cdr3_aa: CASSIKGTGYEQFF

j_call: TRBJ1-5
d_call: NA
v_call: TRBV6-1
cdr3_aa: CASSDYGGSSNQPQHF

j_call: TRBJ2-1
d_call: TRBD1
v_call: TRBV27
cdr3_aa: CASSNHPGGYNEQFF

j_call: TRBJ1-2
d_call: NA
v_call: TRBV21-1
cdr3_aa: CASSKWGGHGYTF

j_call: TRBJ1-3
d_call: TRBD1
v_call: TRBV6-5
cdr3_aa: CASSRQGDSGNTIYF

j_call: TRBJ1-5
d_call: NA
v_call: TRBV6-5
cdr3_aa: CASSPPGGSNQPQHF

j_call: TRBJ1-5
d_call: NA
v_call: TRBV18
cdr3_aa: CASSGGSQPQHF

j_call: TRBJ2-5
d_call: TRBD2
v_call: TRBV6-5
cdr3_aa: CASSYSVAGGGETQYF

j_call: TRBJ1-1
d_call: NA
v_call: TRBV9
cdr3_aa: CASSVAGDLRTEAFF

j_call: TRBJ1-5
d_call: TRBD1
v_call: TRBV28
cdr3_aa: CATNRGFGNQPQHF

j_call: TRBJ1-6
d_call: TRBD1
v_call: TRBV6-5
cdr3_aa: CASTTGGFYNSPLHF

j_call: TRBJ2-7
d_call: NA
v_call: TRBV4-3
cdr3_aa: CASSQGHRAYEQYF

j_call: TRBJ2-3
d_call: NA
v_call: TRBV2
cdr3_aa: CASSELRTDTQYF

j_call: TRBJ1-3
d_call: TRBD1
v_call: TRBV19
cdr3_aa: CASTPGGSGNTIYF

j_call: TRBJ2-7
d_call: TRBD2
v_call: TRBV29-1
cdr3_aa: CSVGSLAGGYEQYF

j_call: TRBJ2-5
d_call: NA
v_call: TRBV12-3/TRBV12-4
cdr3_aa: CASSLSVETQYF

j_call: TRBJ1-3
d_call: NA
v_call: TRBV6-5
cdr3_aa: CASRETGSGNTIYF

j_call: TRBJ1-2
d_call: NA
v_call: TRBV5-4
cdr3_aa: CASSLGLQANYGYTF

j_call: TRBJ1-5
d_call: NA
v_call: TRBV2
cdr3_aa: CASSATVMNQPQHF